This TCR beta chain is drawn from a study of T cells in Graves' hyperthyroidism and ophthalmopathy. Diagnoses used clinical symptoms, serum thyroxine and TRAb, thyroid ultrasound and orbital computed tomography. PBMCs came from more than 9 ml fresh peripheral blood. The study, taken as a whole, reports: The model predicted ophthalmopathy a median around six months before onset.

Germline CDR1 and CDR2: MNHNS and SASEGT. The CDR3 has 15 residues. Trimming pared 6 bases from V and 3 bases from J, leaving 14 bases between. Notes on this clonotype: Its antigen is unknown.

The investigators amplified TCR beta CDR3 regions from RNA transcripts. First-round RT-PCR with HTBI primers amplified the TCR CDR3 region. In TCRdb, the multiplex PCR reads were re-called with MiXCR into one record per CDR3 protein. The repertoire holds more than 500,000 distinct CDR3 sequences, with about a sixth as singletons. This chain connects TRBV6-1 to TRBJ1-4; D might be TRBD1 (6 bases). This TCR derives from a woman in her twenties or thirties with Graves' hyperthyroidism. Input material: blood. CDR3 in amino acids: CASSPQGSANEKLFF. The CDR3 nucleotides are TGTGCCAGCAGCCCACAGGGATCAGCTAATGAAAAACTGTTTTTT.